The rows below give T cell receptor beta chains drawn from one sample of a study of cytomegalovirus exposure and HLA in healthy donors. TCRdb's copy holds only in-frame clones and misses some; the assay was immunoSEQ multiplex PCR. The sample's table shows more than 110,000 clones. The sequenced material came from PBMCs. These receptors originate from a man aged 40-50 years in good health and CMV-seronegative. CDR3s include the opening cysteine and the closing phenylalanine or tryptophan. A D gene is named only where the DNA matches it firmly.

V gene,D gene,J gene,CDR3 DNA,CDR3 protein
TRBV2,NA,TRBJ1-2,TGTGCCAGCAGTGAAAGGAGACCCTGGTACTTC,CASSERRPWYF
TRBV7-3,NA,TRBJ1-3,TGTGCCAGCAGCCAAACAGGCCACTCTGGAAACACCATATATTTT,CASSQTGHSGNTIYF
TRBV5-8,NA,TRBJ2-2,TGTGCCAGCAGCTCACCTGGTATGGGACTGGCGATCGGGGAGCTGTTTTTT,CASSSPGMGLAIGELFF
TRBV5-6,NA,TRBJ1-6,TGTGCCAGCAGCCACCAGCAAAGGGGAAATTCACCCCTCCACTTT,CASSHQQRGNSPLHF
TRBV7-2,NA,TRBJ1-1,TGTGCCAGCAGCTCAGACAGTGGAAGCACTGAAGCTTTCTTT,CASSSDSGSTEAFF
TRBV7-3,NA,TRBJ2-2,TGTGCCAGCAGCTTAGAACAGGGAGGGGTGACCGGGGAGCTGTTTTTT,CASSLEQGGVTGELFF
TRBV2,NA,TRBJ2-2,TGTGCCAGCTCGCAGGGAATCCTATCCGGGGAGCTGTTTTTT,CASSQGILSGELFF
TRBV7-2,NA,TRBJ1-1,TGTGCCAGCAGCCTTAGCGTTGGAGGGGTGAACACTGAAGCTTTCTTT,CASSLSVGGVNTEAFF
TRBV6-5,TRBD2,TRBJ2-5,TGTGCCAGCAGTTACTCATGGTACGGGGGGGAGACCCAGTACTTC,CASSYSWYGGETQYF
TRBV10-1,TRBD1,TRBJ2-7,TGCGCCACCGCCAAAACCGGGACAGGATACGAGCAGTACTTC,CATAKTGTGYEQYF
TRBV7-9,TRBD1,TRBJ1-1,TGTGCCAGCAGCTTCACAGGGGGCAAGGCTTTCTTT,CASSFTGGKAFF
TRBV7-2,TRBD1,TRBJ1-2,TGTGCCAGCAGCCCGGGACAGGGGGCAAGGAACTATGGCTACACCTTC,CASSPGQGARNYGYTF
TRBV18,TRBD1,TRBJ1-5,TGTGCCAGCTCACCTTCCCAGGGGGCATTGCAGCCCCAGCATTTT,CASSPSQGALQPQHF
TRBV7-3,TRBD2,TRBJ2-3,TGTGCCAGCAGCGGAAACCCGGGGGGGACCGATACGCAGTATTTT,CASSGNPGGTDTQYF
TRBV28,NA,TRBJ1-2,TGTGCCAGCAGCTTAACGGCGGCAGGGTCCTATGGCTACACCTTC,CASSLTAAGSYGYTF
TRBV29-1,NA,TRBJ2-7,TGCAGCGTTGCCGCGGACAGAGGGGCCTACGAGCAGTACTTC,CSVAADRGAYEQYF
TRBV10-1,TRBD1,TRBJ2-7,TGCGCCAGCAATGACAGGGATCGCTCCTACGAGCAGTACTTC,CASNDRDRSYEQYF
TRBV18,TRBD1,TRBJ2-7,TGTGCTAGCTCACCCGGGACAGGGAGTCCCTACGAGCAGTACTTC,CASSPGTGSPYEQYF
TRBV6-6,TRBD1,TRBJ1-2,TGTGCCAGCGGAAAACAGGGGGAAAACTATGGCTACACCTTC,CASGKQGENYGYTF
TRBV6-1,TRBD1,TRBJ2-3,TGTGCCAGCAGGGGTGGACAGGGGGACACAGATACGCAGTATTTT,CASRGGQGDTDTQYF
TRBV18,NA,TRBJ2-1,TGTGCCAGCTCACCGGGGGGATCGAACTCCTACAATGAGCAGTTCTTC,CASSPGGSNSYNEQFF
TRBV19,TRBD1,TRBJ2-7,TGTGCCAGTCGGAACCCGGGACAGGTAGGATACGAGCAGTACTTC,CASRNPGQVGYEQYF
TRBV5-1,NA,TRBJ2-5,TGCGCCAGCAGCTTGGGTTCGGGGGTCCCGGGAGAGACCCAGTACTTC,CASSLGSGVPGETQYF
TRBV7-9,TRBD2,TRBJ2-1,TGTGCCAGCAGCTCGCTACTAGCGGGGGGGCGGGTTGAGCAGTTCTTC,CASSSLLAGGRVEQFF
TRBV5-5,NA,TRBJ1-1,TGTGCCAGCAGCTTTACAGGGTTAGAAAGCACTGAAGCTTTCTTT,CASSFTGLESTEAFF
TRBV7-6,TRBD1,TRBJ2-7,TGTGCCAGCAGCTCCGGGACAGGGGTGGTTTCGCAGTACTTC,CASSSGTGVVSQYF
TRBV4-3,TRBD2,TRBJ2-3,TGCGCCAGCAGCCAAGATCTTGGGGTAGCGGGAGATACCGCAGATACGCAGTATTTT,CASSQDLGVAGDTADTQYF
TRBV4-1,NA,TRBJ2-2,TGCGCCAGCAGCCAAGCGCCACTACAGGGCACCGGGGAGCTGTTTTTT,CASSQAPLQGTGELFF
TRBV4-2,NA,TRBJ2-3,TGTGCCAGCAGCCAAGGTGGAGCCACAGATACGCAGTATTTT,CASSQGGATDTQYF
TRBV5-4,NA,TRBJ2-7,TGTGCCAGCAGCTTCCCGACGGGTTACGACGAGCAGTACTTC,CASSFPTGYDEQYF
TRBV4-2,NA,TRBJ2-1,TGTGCCAGCAGCCCCCCAGGGGGGAGGGAGCAGTTCTTC,CASSPPGGREQFF
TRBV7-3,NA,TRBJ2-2,TGTGCCAGCAGCCGTGACACCGACACCGGGGAGCTGTTTTTT,CASSRDTDTGELFF
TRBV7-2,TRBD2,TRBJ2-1,TGTGCCAGCAGCTCCAGCGGGGGACCCTACAATGAGCAGTTCTTC,CASSSSGGPYNEQFF
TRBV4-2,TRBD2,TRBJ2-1,TGTGCCAGCAGCGGTCATAGCGGGGGAACATTCAATGAGCAGTTCTTC,CASSGHSGGTFNEQFF
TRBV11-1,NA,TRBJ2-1,TGTGCCAGCAGCTTAGATGTCCAGGGGTTGTTCTTC,CASSLDVQGLFF
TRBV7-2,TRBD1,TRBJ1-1,TGTGCCAGCAGCTTCCTCCCGGGACAGAGGAACACTGAAGCTTTCTTT,CASSFLPGQRNTEAFF
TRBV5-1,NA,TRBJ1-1,TGCGCCAGCAGCTTGGAGGCCAGGGAGAACACTGAAGCTTTCTTT,CASSLEARENTEAFF
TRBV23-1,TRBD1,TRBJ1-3,TGCGCCAGCAGTCAATCGGGACAGGGAAAAGATGCTGGAAACACCATATATTTT,CASSQSGQGKDAGNTIYF
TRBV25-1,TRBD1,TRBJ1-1,TGTGCCAGCAGTGGACAAGCCGGGACAGGGAACACTGAAGCTTTCTTT,CASSGQAGTGNTEAFF
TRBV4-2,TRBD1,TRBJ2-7,TGTGCCAGCAGCCAGGGTAGGGGGCAGTACGGGCAGTACTTC,CASSQGRGQYGQYF
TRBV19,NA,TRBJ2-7,TGTGCCAGTAGTCAAGTCTTCAACAGTTACGAGCAGTACTTC,CASSQVFNSYEQYF
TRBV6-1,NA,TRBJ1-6,TGTGCCAGCAGTGAAGTTGGGGCTGGGAATTCACCCCTCCACTTT,CASSEVGAGNSPLHF
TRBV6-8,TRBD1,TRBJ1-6,TGTGCCAGCAGTCCCAAAGGGGCAGGGGGCTTGAGGGATTCACCCCTCCACTTT,CASSPKGAGGLRDSPLHF
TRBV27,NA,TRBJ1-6,TGTGCCAGCAGTATCTCGGGGGGCTATAATTCACCCCTCCACTTT,CASSISGGYNSPLHF
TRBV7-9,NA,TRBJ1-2,TGTGCCAGCAGCTCCGCAGGACAGCCCCTGGGCTACACCTTC,CASSSAGQPLGYTF
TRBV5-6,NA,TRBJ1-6,TGTGCCAGCAGCTTTTCCAGGCCTGGGAATTCACCCCTCCACTTT,CASSFSRPGNSPLHF
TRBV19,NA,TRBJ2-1,TGTGCCAGTAGTTCAGGGTTAAGCAATGAGCAGTTCTTC,CASSSGLSNEQFF
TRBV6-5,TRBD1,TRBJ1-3,TGTGCCAGCAGGAACGACAGGGTTGGAAACACCATATATTTT,CASRNDRVGNTIYF
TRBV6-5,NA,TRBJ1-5,TGTGCCAGCAGTTATACCCGAGATAGCAATCAGCCCCAGCATTTT,CASSYTRDSNQPQHF
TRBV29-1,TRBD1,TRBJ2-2,TGCAGCGTTGATTGGCAGGGGGCAACCGGGGAGCTGTTTTTT,CSVDWQGATGELFF